Included here is one TCR beta chain sequence, with context. These data belong to a study of blood T cell repertoires in COVID-19. Looking at the study overall: Either two negative PCRs, clearance, or symptom resolution qualified Cohort 3 donors as recovered.

Deletions cut 4 bases from V and 4 bases from J, with 17 bases between. The germline gives CDR1 SGHRS, CDR2 YFSETQ. The CDR3 spans 15 residues. Enrollees, about 18 to 90 years old, lived in fewer than 25 US areas. Participants' reported clinical history set cohort assignment. The authors' processing: Estimates of nucleated cell counts were drawn from the amplification of reference gene primers. Repertoires were generated with immunoSEQ multiplex PCR, while TCRdb's copy carries only in-frame clones and drops some. The DNA gave D and trimming, while V, J and clone size come from that table. The repertoire consists of around 200,000 clones, with 85% to 90% occurring once and the leading ten covering 3.1%.

The sequenced sample consisted of PBMCs or T cells enriched from blood (not recorded which). This TCR came from a woman aged 45-59 years in a cohort exposed to, infected with or recovered from COVID-19 (not recorded which). The gene calls are TRBV5-1 and TRBJ1-2; a weak D match, TRBD1 (5 bases). CDR3 loop: CASSISPGNFYGYTF. The CDR3 DNA follows: TGCGCCAGCAGCATATCTCCAGGGAATTTCTATGGCTACACCTTC.